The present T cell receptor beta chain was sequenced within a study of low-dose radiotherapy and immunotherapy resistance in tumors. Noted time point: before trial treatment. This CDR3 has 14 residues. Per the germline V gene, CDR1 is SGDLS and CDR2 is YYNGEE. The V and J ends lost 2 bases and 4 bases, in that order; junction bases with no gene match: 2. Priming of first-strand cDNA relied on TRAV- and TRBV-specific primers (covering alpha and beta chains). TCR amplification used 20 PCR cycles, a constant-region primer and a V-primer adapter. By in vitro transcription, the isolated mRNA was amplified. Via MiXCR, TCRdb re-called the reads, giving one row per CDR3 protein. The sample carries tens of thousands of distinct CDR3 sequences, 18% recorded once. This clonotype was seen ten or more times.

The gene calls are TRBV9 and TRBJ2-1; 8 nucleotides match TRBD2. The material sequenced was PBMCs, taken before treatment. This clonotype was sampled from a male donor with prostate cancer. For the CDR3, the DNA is TGTGCCAGCAGCGTGTCGGGGGGGTACAATGAGCAGTTCTTC. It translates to CASSVSGGYNEQFF.